This T cell receptor (beta chain) was obtained from a study of T-cell reconstitution after alpha-beta-depleted transplantation in children. Preparing the TCRbeta library involved the use of unique molecular identifiers. TCRdb re-analysed the PCR reads in MiXCR, keeping a single row per CDR3 protein. The sample has 190,000 or so distinct CDR3 sequences; about 6.4% are singletons. This clonotype was counted many times. The sequenced sample was PBMCs from the stem cell graft donor, obtained from the stem cell graft. The receptor's source is a human donor who donated a stem cell graft to a child with Wiskott-Aldrich syndrome.

The CDR3 sequence: CASSLDVRDYGYTF. As DNA, the CDR3 is TGTGCCAGCAGCTTGGATGTCAGGGACTATGGCTACACCTTC. This chain links TRBV5-5 with TRBJ1-2, with D perhaps matching TRBD1 (5 bases). CDR1 and CDR2 (germline): SGHKS, YYEKEE (reference sequence). The CDR3 runs 14 residues. V shed 0 bases and J shed 3 bases, with 9 bases lying between them.